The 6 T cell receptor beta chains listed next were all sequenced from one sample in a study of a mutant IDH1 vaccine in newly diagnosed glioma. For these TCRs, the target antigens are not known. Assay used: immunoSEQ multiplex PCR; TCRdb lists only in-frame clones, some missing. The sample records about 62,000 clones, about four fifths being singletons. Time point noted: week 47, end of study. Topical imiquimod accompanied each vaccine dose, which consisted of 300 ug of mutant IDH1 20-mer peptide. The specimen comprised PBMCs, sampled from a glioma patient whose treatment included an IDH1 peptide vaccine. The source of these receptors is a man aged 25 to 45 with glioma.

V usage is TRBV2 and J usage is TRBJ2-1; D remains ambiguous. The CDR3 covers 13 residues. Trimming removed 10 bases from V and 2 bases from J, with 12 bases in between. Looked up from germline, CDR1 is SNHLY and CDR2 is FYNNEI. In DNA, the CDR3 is TGTGCCACCAAAGAGACACCCTACAATGAGCAGTTCTTC. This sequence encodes CATKETPYNEQFF.

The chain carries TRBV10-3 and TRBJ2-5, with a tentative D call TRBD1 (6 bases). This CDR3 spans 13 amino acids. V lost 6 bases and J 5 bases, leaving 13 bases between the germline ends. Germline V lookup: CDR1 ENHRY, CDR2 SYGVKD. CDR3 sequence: CAIRSQGSETQYF. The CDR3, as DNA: TGTGCCATCAGATCACAGGGATCGGAGACCCAGTACTTC.

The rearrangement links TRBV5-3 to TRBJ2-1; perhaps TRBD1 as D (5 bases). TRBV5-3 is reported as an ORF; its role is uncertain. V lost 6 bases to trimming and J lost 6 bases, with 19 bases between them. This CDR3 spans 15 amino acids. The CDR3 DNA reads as TGTGCCAGAATCAATGGGCCCTCCAGGGCCAATGAGCAGTTCTTC. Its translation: CARINGPSRANEQFF.

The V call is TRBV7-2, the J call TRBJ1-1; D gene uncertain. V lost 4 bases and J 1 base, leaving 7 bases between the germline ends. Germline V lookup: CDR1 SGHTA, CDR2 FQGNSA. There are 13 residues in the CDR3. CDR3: CASSSLGNTEAFF. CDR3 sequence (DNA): TGTGCCAGCAGCTCACTGGGGAACACTGAAGCTTTCTTT. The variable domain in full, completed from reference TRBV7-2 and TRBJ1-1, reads GAGVSQSPSNKVTEKGKDVELRCDPISGHTALYWYRQSLGQGLEFLIYFQGNSAPDKSGLPSDRFSAERTGGSVSTLTIQRTQQEDSAVYLCASSSLGNTEAFFGQGTRLTVV.

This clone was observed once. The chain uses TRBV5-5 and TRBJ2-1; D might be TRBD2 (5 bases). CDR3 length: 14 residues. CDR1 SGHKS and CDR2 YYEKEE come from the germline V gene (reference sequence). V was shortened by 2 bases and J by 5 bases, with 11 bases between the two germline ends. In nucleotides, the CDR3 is TGTGCCAGCAGCTTCTCACGGGGTGACAATGAGCAGTTCTTC. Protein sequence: CASSFSRGDNEQFF.

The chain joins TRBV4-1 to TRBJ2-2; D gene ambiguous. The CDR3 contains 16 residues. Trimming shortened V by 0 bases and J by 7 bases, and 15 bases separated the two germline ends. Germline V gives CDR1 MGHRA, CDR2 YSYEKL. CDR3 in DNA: TGCGCCAGCAGCCAAGAGCCGGGTAATTTGGGCGGGGAGCTGTTTTTT. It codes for CASSQEPGNLGGELFF.